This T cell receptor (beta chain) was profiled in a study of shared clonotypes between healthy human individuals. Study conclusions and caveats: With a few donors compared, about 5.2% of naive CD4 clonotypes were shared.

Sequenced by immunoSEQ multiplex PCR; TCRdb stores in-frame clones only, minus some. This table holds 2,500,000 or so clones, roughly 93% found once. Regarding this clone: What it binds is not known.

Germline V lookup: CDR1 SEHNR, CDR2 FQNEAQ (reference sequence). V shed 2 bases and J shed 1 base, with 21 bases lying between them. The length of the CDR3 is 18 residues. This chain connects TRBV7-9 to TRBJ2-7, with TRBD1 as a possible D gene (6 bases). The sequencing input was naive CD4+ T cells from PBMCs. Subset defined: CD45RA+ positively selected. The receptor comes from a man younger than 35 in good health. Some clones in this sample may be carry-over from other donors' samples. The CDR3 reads CASSLSFPGQGISYEQYF. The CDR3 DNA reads TGTGCCAGCAGCTTATCGTTCCCGGGCCAGGGGATATCCTACGAGCAGTACTTC.